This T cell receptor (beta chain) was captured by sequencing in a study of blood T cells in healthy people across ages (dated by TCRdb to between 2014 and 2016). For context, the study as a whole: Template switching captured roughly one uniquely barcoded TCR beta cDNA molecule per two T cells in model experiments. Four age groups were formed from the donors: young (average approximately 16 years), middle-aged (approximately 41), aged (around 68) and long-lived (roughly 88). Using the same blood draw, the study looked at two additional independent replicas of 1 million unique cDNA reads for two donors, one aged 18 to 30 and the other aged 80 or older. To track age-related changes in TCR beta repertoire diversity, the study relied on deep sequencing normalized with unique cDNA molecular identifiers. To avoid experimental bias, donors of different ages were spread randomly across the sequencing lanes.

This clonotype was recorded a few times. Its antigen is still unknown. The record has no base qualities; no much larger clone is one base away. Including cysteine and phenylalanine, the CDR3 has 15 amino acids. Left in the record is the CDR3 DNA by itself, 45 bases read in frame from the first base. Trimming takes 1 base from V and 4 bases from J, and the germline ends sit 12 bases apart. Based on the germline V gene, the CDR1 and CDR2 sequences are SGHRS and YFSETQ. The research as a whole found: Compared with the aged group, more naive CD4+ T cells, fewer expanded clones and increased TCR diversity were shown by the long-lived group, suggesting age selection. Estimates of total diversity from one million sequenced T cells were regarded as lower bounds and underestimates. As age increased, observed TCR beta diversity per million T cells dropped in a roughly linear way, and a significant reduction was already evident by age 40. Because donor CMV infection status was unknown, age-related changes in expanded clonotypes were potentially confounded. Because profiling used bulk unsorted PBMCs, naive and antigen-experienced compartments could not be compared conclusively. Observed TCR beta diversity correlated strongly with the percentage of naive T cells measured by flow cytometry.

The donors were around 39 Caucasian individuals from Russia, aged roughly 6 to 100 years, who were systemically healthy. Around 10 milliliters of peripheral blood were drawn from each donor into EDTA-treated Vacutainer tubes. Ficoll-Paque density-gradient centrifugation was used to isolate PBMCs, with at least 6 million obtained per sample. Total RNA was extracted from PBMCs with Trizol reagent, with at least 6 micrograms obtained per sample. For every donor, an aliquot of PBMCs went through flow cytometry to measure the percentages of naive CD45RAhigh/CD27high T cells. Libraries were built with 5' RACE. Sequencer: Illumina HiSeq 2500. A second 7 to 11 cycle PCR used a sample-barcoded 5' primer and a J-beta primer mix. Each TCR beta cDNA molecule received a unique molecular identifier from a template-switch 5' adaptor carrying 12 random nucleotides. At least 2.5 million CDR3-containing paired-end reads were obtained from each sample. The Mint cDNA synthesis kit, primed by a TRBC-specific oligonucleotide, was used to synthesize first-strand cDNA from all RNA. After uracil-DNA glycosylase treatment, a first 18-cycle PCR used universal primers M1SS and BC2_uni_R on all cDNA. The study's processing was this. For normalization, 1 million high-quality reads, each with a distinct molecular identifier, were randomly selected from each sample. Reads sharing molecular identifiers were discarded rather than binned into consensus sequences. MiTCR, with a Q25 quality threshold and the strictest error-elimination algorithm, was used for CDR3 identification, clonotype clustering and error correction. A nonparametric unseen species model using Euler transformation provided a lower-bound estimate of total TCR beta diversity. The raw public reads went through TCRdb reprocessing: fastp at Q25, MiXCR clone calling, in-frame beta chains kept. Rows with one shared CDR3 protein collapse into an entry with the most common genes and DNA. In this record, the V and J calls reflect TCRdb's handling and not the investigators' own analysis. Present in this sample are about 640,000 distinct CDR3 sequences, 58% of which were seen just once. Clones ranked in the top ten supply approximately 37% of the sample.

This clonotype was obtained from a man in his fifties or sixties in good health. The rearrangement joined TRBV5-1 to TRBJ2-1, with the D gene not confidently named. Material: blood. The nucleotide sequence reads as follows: TGCGCCAGCAGCTTGTCCCCGGGTGAATACAATGAGCAGTTCTTC. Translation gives CASSLSPGEYNEQFF.